The TCR beta chain under discussion was sequenced for a study of tumor-infiltrating lymphocytes in primary liver carcinoma (dated 2017 in TCRdb). Background for the entire study: Hepatocellular carcinoma (four) or combined HCC and intrahepatic cholangiocarcinoma (one) was present in the five patients, who were three men and two women aged 30 to 69 years. The tumors of the five patients were staged as T1-T3 N0M0, with maximum diameters ranging from about 4.2 to 10 cm. Across five regions of each liver tumor, along with adjacent normal tissue and blood, the study brought together TCRbeta repertoire sequencing, expression microarrays and whole-exome sequencing. Roughly 3.5 to 7.5 million productive TCRbeta reads were obtained per sample, and no significant difference in read depth was found between tissue types. Technical replicate repertoires showed high reproducibility, with mean shared-clone rates around 0.9 and correlation coefficients above 0.95. TCRbeta repertoire sequencing covered about 35 specimens from 5 patients: around 25 tumor regions, 5 adjacent noncancerous liver tissues and 5 peripheral blood samples.

The CDR3 runs 16 amino acids, cysteine and phenylalanine included. The sequence is cut down to CDR3 DNA, 48 bases in frame from base 1. Taken from the germline V gene, the CDR1 and CDR2 loops are MNHEY and SVGAGI. Without any cell sorting, total RNA and DNA were co-extracted from roughly 18-30 mg of bulk tissue using the AllPrep DNA/RNA mini kit. Surgical resection was performed in China between late 2015 and 2016 on a few patients with histopathologically diagnosed primary liver carcinoma. Chronic HBV infection was present in the patients, and the patients were treatment-naive at sampling. Fresh tumor and adjacent tissue pieces were bisected; one half was stored in RNAlater at -80°C, the other sent for histology. Regarding this clonotype: This receptor's antigen is unknown. A read error may account for a junction end that differs from germline.

Starting from 500 to 600 ng total RNA, TCRbeta-specific cDNA was produced by reverse transcription with a constant-region primer and ProtoScript II reverse transcriptase. Construction of the TCRbeta libraries relied on three nested rounds of multiplex PCR, following a slightly modified ARM-PCR procedure. Each of the first two PCR rounds ran for approximately 10 cycles using multiplex TRBV1-TRBV30 forward primers together with a Cbeta reverse primer. A final 25-cycle PCR with Deep VentR polymerase added sample barcodes and Illumina adapters. Before sequencing, amplicons between 200 and 500 bp were purified from gel using a QIAquick gel extraction kit. An Illumina HiSeq 2500 was used to sequence the TCRbeta amplicons, generating 250-bp paired-end reads. The paper's data handling went like this. Trimmomatic v0.33 was used to quality-trim the reads, and FLASH v1.2.11 was used to merge paired reads so that full CDR3 sequences could be recovered. V, D and J germline segments were assigned to the rearranged TCRbeta sequences using MiGEC v1.2.1b. Clonotype statistics, along with Shannon-Wiener diversity indices, were calculated using VDJtools v1.0.0. To reduce sampling bias, subsequent analyses other than the diversity analysis used only the 250 most abundant clonotypes in each sample. The public reads were run again by TCRdb, first through fastp at Q25 and then through MiXCR, and only productive beta chains were kept. Rows matching on CDR3 protein sequence are summarized as one entry with the most common DNA and genes. V and J calls and clone size were set by TCRdb, not the authors. This sample gives approximately 80,000 distinct CDR3 sequences in total; roughly two thirds of them show up just once. The top ten hold roughly 25% of the sample.

On the study overall, not on this receptor specifically: Only the TCR beta chain was sequenced, so true repertoire diversity is likely underestimated because unpaired alpha chains were not captured. Comparison of CD4+ and CD8+ T cell repertoires was precluded by the use of bulk unsorted samples. With just five patients in the study, the authors point out that the findings should be validated in a larger study. Pairs of tumor regions showed greater repertoire overlap (mean roughly 35%) than tumor-adjacent pairs (about 17%) or tumor-blood pairs (approximately 15%), which is consistent with antigen-driven expansion. The top 250 clones made up a significantly larger repertoire fraction in tumors than in blood (p = 0.039).

The chain is made from TRBV6-5 and TRBJ2-1; TRBD1 aligns with 9 central bases. This clonotype was sampled from a man aged 40-49 years with primary liver carcinoma and hepatitis B virus infection. The sequenced sample was tumor-adjacent normal liver tissue. The CDR3 protein is CASSYGGQGNNNEQFF. In nucleotide form, the sequence is TGTGCAAGCAGTTACGGGGGACAGGGAAATAACAATGAGCAGTTCTTC.